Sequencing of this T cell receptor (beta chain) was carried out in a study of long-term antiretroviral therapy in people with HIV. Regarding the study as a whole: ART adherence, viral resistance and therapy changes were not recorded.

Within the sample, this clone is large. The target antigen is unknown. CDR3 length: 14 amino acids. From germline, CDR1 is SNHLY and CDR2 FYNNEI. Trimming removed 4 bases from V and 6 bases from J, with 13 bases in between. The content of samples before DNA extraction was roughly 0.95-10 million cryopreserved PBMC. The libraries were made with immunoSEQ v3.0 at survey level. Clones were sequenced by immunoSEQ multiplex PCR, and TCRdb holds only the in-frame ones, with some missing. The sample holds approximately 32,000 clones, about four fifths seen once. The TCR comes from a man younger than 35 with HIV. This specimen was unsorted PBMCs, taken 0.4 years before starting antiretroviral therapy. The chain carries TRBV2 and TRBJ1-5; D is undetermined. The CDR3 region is CASSAGWGGQPQHF. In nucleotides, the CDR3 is TGTGCCAGCAGTGCCGGATGGGGAGGTCAGCCCCAGCATTTT.